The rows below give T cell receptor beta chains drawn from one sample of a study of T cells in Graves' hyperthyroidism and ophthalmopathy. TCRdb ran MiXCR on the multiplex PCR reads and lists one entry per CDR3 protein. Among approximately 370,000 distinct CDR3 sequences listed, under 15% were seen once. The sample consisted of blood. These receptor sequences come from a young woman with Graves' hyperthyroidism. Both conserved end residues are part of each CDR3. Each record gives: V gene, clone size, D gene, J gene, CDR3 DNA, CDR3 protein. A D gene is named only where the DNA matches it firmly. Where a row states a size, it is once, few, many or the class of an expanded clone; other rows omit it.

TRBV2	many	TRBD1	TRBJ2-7	TGTGCCAGCAGAACGGGGACAGGGATGTACGAGCAGTACTTC	CASRTGTGMYEQYF
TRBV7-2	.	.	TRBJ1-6	TGTGCCAGCAGCTTACTGGGGCTTGATTCACCCCTCCACTTT	CASSLLGLDSPLHF
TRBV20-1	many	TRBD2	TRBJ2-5	TGCAGTGCGCCCCAGCGGGAGGGGCGACAAGAGACCCAGTACTTC	CSAPQREGRQETQYF
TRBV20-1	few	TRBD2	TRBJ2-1	TGCAGTGCTAGAAGGACTAGCGGTTCTCCCAAGTACAATGAGCAGTTCTTC	CSARRTSGSPKYNEQFF
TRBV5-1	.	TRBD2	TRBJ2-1	TGCGCCAGCAGCCTAGGGACTAGCGGGAGGTCACCATTTTACAATGAGCAGTTCTTC	CASSLGTSGRSPFYNEQFF
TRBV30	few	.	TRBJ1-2	TGTGCCTGGAGTGTACCCAGGGGCGGAGGCTACACCTTC	CAWSVPRGGGYTF
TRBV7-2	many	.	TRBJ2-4	TGTGCCAGCACTTTGACTGCCGCGCCGGGCTCGAGTCAGTACTTC	CASTLTAAPGSSQYF
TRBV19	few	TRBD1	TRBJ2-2	TGTGCCAGTAGTCAAAGGGACAGGAGCTACACCGGGGAGCTGTTTTTT	CASSQRDRSYTGELFF
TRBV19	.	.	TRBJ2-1	TGTGCCAGTAGTACCTTATACAATGAGCAGTTCTTC	CASSTLYNEQFF
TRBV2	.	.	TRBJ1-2	TGTGCCAGCACGAACGTAATAATGGGCTACACCTTC	CASTNVIMGYTF
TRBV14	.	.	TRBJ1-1	TGTGCCAGCAGCCAGGGGAGTTCTACTGAAGCTTTCTTT	CASSQGSSTEAFF
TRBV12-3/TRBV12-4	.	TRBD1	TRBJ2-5	TGTGCCAGCAGTTTAGGGGGACAGGGTGCAGAGACCCAGTACTTC	CASSLGGQGAETQYF
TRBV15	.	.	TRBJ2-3	TGTGCCACCAGCACATACGGGGGCGGGAGTACAGATACGCAGTATTTT	CATSTYGGGSTDTQYF
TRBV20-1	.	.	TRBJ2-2	TGCAGTGCTAGGAGCGGTACGAACACCGGGGAGCTGTTTTTT	CSARSGTNTGELFF
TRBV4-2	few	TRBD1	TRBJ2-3	TGTGCCAGCAGCCAAGACCGACAGGGGAGCACAGATACGCAGTATTTT	CASSQDRQGSTDTQYF
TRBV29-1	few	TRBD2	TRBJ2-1	TGCAGCGTTGTCCCACCCTCCGGCGGGAGGGGACTCCGGGAGCAGTTCTTC	CSVVPPSGGRGLREQFF
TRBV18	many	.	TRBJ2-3	TGTGCCAGCTCACCGTCCAAGCCGGGCACAGATACGCAGTATTTT	CASSPSKPGTDTQYF
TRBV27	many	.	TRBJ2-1	TGTGCCAGCCGTACAGCGGGCCGAGGCAATGAGCAGTTCTTC	CASRTAGRGNEQFF
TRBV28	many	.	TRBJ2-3	TGTGCCAGCAGTTTAGGGACTTCAAGCACAGATACGCAGTATTTT	CASSLGTSSTDTQYF
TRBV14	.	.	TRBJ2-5	TGTGCCAGCAGCGGGACTCGGACCCAGTACTTC	CASSGTRTQYF
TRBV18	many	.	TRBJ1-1	TGTGCCAGCTCACCCCGAGGGTTCCCGAGCGGAGCTGAAGCTTTCTTT	CASSPRGFPSGAEAFF
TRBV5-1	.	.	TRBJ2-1	TGCGCCAGCAGTTCGGCACAGAACTCCTACAATGAGCAGTTCTTC	CASSSAQNSYNEQFF
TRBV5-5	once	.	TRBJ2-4	TGTGCCAGCAGCTTGATTCCCACAGAATTAGCCAAAAACATTCAGTACTTC	CASSLIPTELAKNIQYF
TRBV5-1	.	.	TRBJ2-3	TGCGCCAGCAGCTTTGGTGGGAGAAGCACAGATACGCAGTATTTT	CASSFGGRSTDTQYF
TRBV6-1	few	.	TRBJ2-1	TGTGCCAGCACCGAAGGGGCACCCTACAATGAGCAGTTCTTC	CASTEGAPYNEQFF
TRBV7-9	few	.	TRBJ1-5	TGTGCCAGCAGCCCGGGACCCCATAGCAGTCAGCCCCAGCATTTT	CASSPGPHSSQPQHF
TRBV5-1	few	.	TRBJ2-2	TGCGCCAGCAGCCGAGACGGTAAAGGCTACTTAACCAGGGAGCTGTTTTTT	CASSRDGKGYLTRELFF
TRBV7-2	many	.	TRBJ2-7	TGTGCCAGCAGCTTTACTAGGGACGAGCAGTACTTC	CASSFTRDEQYF
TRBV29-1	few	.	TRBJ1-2	TGCAGCGTTGGGGGGGCAGTTGCCTATGGCTACACCTTC	CSVGGAVAYGYTF
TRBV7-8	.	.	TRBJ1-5	TGTGCCAGCAGCTTAATTAAAAGGCAGGAGGATGGCGGGCCCCAGCATTTT	CASSLIKRQEDGGPQHF